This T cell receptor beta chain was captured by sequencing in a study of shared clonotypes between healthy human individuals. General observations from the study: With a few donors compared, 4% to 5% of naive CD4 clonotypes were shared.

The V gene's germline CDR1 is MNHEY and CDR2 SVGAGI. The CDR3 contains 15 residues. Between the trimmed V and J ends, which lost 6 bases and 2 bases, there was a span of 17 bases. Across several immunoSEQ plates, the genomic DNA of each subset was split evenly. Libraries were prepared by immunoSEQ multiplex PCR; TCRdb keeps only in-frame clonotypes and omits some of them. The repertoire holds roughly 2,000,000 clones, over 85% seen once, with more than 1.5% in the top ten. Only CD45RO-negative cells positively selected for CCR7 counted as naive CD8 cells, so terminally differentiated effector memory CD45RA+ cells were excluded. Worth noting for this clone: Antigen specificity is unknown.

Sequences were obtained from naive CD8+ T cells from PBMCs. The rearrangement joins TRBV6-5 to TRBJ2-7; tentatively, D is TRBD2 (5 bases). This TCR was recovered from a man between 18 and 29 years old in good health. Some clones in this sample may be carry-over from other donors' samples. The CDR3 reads CASSLGEGSTYEQYF. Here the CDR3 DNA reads TGTGCCAGCAGCCTCGGTGAGGGTTCGACCTACGAGCAGTACTTC.